Listed below are T cell receptor beta chains from one sample, sequenced in a study of cytomegalovirus exposure and HLA in healthy donors. The table came from immunoSEQ multiplex PCR; TCRdb's copy has only in-frame clones and leaves some out. Of a few hundred thousand clones listed, roughly 89% are singletons. Sequencing input: PBMCs. These receptors all come from a woman aged 18-35 years in good health and CMV-seronegative. Each CDR3 is given with its conserved first and last residue. A D gene is named only where the DNA matches it firmly. A clone size is listed for some rows: how often the clone was seen (once, few, many), or a class if it is expanded.

D gene: TRBD2
J gene: TRBJ2-1
clone size: .
V gene: TRBV7-3
CDR3 DNA: TGTGCCAGCAGCTTAGGCCCTAGCGGGGCATACAATGAGCAGTTCTTC
CDR3 protein: CASSLGPSGAYNEQFF

D gene: .
J gene: TRBJ2-2
clone size: .
V gene: TRBV15
CDR3 DNA: TGTGCCACCAGCGAGACCACACAGCCCGGGGAGCTGTTTTTT
CDR3 protein: CATSETTQPGELFF

D gene: .
J gene: TRBJ1-2
clone size: .
V gene: TRBV10-3
CDR3 DNA: TGTGCCATCAGTGAAGAGAACGGGAGGGGCTACACCTTC
CDR3 protein: CAISEENGRGYTF

D gene: .
J gene: TRBJ2-7
clone size: .
V gene: TRBV7-9
CDR3 DNA: TGTGCCAGCAGGCCGATCACGACAGACTCCTACGAGCAGTACTTC
CDR3 protein: CASRPITTDSYEQYF

D gene: TRBD2
J gene: TRBJ2-1
clone size: .
V gene: TRBV5-4
CDR3 DNA: TGTGCCAGCAGCCCCCGGTCCGGACTAGCGGGAGGGAATGAGCAGTTCTTC
CDR3 protein: CASSPRSGLAGGNEQFF

D gene: .
J gene: TRBJ2-2
clone size: few
V gene: TRBV9
CDR3 DNA: TGTGCCAGCAGCGTAGAAGTGACTTTGAACACCGGGGAGCTGTTTTTT
CDR3 protein: CASSVEVTLNTGELFF

D gene: TRBD2
J gene: TRBJ2-7
clone size: .
V gene: TRBV7-2
CDR3 DNA: TGTGCCAGCAGCTTAGGAGGGACTAGCCCCGCAAAGAGCTCCTACGAGCAGTACTTC
CDR3 protein: CASSLGGTSPAKSSYEQYF

D gene: TRBD1
J gene: TRBJ1-2
clone size: .
V gene: TRBV5-4
CDR3 DNA: TGTGCCAGCAGCCTTCCGGGACAGACTAACTATGGCTACACCTTC
CDR3 protein: CASSLPGQTNYGYTF

D gene: TRBD1
J gene: TRBJ2-3
clone size: .
V gene: TRBV9
CDR3 DNA: TGTGCCAGCAGCCCCCGCGGACAGGGGGGCACAGATACGCAGTATTTT
CDR3 protein: CASSPRGQGGTDTQYF

D gene: .
J gene: TRBJ2-7
clone size: .
V gene: TRBV7-7
CDR3 DNA: TGTGCTAGCAGCTCTCCAGGGGCCCCTCACGAGCAGTACTTC
CDR3 protein: CASSSPGAPHEQYF

D gene: TRBD2
J gene: TRBJ2-1
clone size: few
V gene: TRBV9
CDR3 DNA: TGTGCCAGCAGCCTACTAGCGGGAGGGCCCCCCAGCTACAATGAGCAGTTCTTC
CDR3 protein: CASSLLAGGPPSYNEQFF

D gene: TRBD1
J gene: TRBJ2-5
clone size: .
V gene: TRBV29-1
CDR3 DNA: TGCAGCGTTCAACCGGCGACAGGGATGACTCAAGAGACCCAGTACTTC
CDR3 protein: CSVQPATGMTQETQYF

D gene: TRBD1
J gene: TRBJ1-4
clone size: .
V gene: TRBV6-5
CDR3 DNA: TGTGCCAGCAGGAGCGGGGACAGGGGAGGCGAAAAACTGTTTTTT
CDR3 protein: CASRSGDRGGEKLFF

D gene: TRBD2
J gene: TRBJ2-3
clone size: few
V gene: TRBV7-3
CDR3 DNA: TGTGCCAGCAGCTTGACTAGCGGGCTAACAGATACGCAGTATTTT
CDR3 protein: CASSLTSGLTDTQYF

D gene: TRBD2
J gene: TRBJ2-7
clone size: .
V gene: TRBV10-3
CDR3 DNA: TGTGCCATCAGTGAGTCTTTCCTAGCGGGAGCCTACGAGCAGTACTTC
CDR3 protein: CAISESFLAGAYEQYF

D gene: TRBD1
J gene: TRBJ1-1
clone size: .
V gene: TRBV10-3
CDR3 DNA: TGTGCCACCCGGGGATCAGGGGGGAACACTGAAGCTTTCTTT
CDR3 protein: CATRGSGGNTEAFF

D gene: TRBD2
J gene: TRBJ2-1
clone size: .
V gene: TRBV5-6
CDR3 DNA: TGTGCCAGCAGCCAGCTAGCGGGAGGTGGGGATGAGCAGTTCTTC
CDR3 protein: CASSQLAGGGDEQFF

D gene: TRBD1
J gene: TRBJ2-7
clone size: .
V gene: TRBV10-3
CDR3 DNA: TGTGCCATCAGTGAGAGGACAGGGGGCTACGAGCAGTACTTC
CDR3 protein: CAISERTGGYEQYF

D gene: .
J gene: TRBJ2-7
clone size: once
V gene: TRBV11-2
CDR3 DNA: TGTGCCAGCAGCAGAATACAGGACGGCTACGAGCAGTACTTC
CDR3 protein: CASSRIQDGYEQYF

D gene: .
J gene: TRBJ1-1
clone size: .
V gene: TRBV6-6
CDR3 DNA: TGTGCCAGCAGTGGGGCGGGGGTGAACACTGAAGCTTTCTTT
CDR3 protein: CASSGAGVNTEAFF

D gene: .
J gene: TRBJ2-3
clone size: .
V gene: TRBV6-5
CDR3 DNA: TGTGCCAGCAGTCTCACTTTTTTATTTGATACGCAGTATTTT
CDR3 protein: CASSLTFLFDTQYF

D gene: TRBD2
J gene: TRBJ2-1
clone size: .
V gene: TRBV7-2
CDR3 DNA: TGTGCCAGCAGCTTGGTGGGACTAGCGGGATTTTACAATGAGCAGTTCTTC
CDR3 protein: CASSLVGLAGFYNEQFF

D gene: .
J gene: TRBJ1-1
clone size: .
V gene: TRBV7-3
CDR3 DNA: TGTGCCAGCAGTTCGACGGGGAACACTGAAGCTTTCTTT
CDR3 protein: CASSSTGNTEAFF

D gene: TRBD1
J gene: TRBJ2-5
clone size: .
V gene: TRBV10-3
CDR3 DNA: TGTGCCATCAGTGAGTCGACGACAGGGGGGGAAGAGACCCAGTACTTC
CDR3 protein: CAISESTTGGEETQYF

D gene: .
J gene: TRBJ2-1
clone size: once
V gene: TRBV30
CDR3 DNA: TGTGCCTGGAGTGTATTCGGGTCTAGCTCCTACAATGAGCAGTTCTTC
CDR3 protein: CAWSVFGSSSYNEQFF

D gene: .
J gene: TRBJ1-2
clone size: few
V gene: TRBV5-4
CDR3 DNA: TGTGCCAGCAGCCTAGAGTATGGCTACACCTTC
CDR3 protein: CASSLEYGYTF

D gene: TRBD2
J gene: TRBJ2-7
clone size: .
V gene: TRBV9
CDR3 DNA: TGTGCCAGCAGCCCCCGAGGAGCGGGGGCCTACGAGCAGTACTTC
CDR3 protein: CASSPRGAGAYEQYF

D gene: .
J gene: TRBJ2-2
clone size: many
V gene: TRBV5-1
CDR3 DNA: TGCGCCAGCAGCTGGAGTGGCGGGTTCGCGAACACCGGGGAGCTGTTTTTT
CDR3 protein: CASSWSGGFANTGELFF